The source of this T cell receptor beta chain is a study of blood T cell repertoires in COVID-19. Study overall: Samples came from the United States, Italy and Spain, spanning acute and convalescent COVID-19. PBMCs, B-cell-depleted T cells, or T cells were the source of the cDNA or gDNA that made up the material.

This clone has a handful of counts. Authors' data handling: It was from reference gene primer amplification that nucleated cell counts were estimated. Repertoires were generated with immunoSEQ multiplex PCR, while TCRdb's copy carries only in-frame clones and drops some. The V and J calls and clone size were taken over from that table, and D and trimming were inferred from the DNA. In the table there are some 51,000 clones, approximately 90% of which are singletons. V gave up 5 bases and J gave up 4 bases; unmatched junction bases: 11. The length of the CDR3 is 17 residues. In germline, CDR1 is SGHVS, CDR2 FQNEAQ.

V is TRBV7-8 and J is TRBJ2-3, with 11 bases fitting TRBD2. The sequenced sample consisted of peripheral blood. This receptor was identified in a man over 45 with acute or convalescent COVID-19. CDR3 amino acids: CASSQTASGGFSDTQYF. For the CDR3, the DNA is TGTGCCAGCAGCCAGACGGCTAGCGGGGGGTTTTCAGATACGCAGTATTTT.